This T cell receptor (beta chain) originates from a study of cytomegalovirus exposure and HLA in healthy donors. Study as a whole: Among the approximately 380 donors who were genotyped, approximately 84% fell in the genetic ancestry cluster that is associated with self-reported Caucasian donors. Points from the study as a whole: Analyzed later, association rates of TCRs varied across HLA loci, with DRB1 most and HLA-C fewest. HLA-A and HLA-B allele assignments for most subjects were reportedly predicted accurately using TCR beta sequences. Earlier analysis yielded a pattern in which most TCR beta V segments were productive about 90% or about 30% of the time.

The primer mix had 60 Vbeta and 13 Jbeta primers. Using immunoSEQ multiplex PCR, the repertoire was profiled, and TCRdb retains in-frame clones only, with some absent. The repertoire includes 100,000 to 120,000 clones, approximately 80% of them detected once, and 6.2% sits in the top ten. The CDR3 covers 14 residues. From germline, CDR1 is MGHRA and CDR2 YSYEKL. The germline V and J ends were trimmed by 0 bases and 0 bases, with 6 bases remaining between them. Turning to this clone: The antigen is undetermined.

The TCR comes from a man aged 25 to 40 in good health and CMV-seropositive. The rearrangement links TRBV4-1 to TRBJ2-7, with no clear D. Sequences were obtained from PBMCs. CDR3 sequence reads: CASSQDKNSYEQYF. CDR3 DNA sequence: TGCGCCAGCAGCCAAGATAAAAACTCCTACGAGCAGTACTTC.